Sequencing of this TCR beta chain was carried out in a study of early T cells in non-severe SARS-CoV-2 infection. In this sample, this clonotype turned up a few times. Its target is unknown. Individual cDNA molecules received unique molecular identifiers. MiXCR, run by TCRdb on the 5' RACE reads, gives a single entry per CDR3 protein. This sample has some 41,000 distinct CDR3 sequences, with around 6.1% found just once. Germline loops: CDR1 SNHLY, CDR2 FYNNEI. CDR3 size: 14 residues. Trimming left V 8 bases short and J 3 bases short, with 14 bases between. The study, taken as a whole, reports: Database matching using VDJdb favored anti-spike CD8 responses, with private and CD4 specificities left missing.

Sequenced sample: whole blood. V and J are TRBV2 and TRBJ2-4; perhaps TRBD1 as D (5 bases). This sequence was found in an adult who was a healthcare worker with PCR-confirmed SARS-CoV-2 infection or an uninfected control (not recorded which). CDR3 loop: CASPPRASKNIQYF. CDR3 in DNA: TGTGCCAGCCCCCCCAGGGCGAGCAAAAACATTCAGTACTTC.